The text below deals with one T cell receptor (beta chain). These data originate in a study of blood T cell repertoires in COVID-19. In the study overall: PBMCs, B-cell-depleted T cells, or T cells were the source of the cDNA or gDNA that made up the material.

CDR3 length: 17 residues. Germline V gene lookup returns CDR1 SGHDT and CDR2 YYEEEE. Trimming shortened V by 2 bases and J by 9 bases, and 21 bases separated the two germline ends. Sequenced by immunoSEQ multiplex PCR; TCRdb stores in-frame clones only, minus some. The top ten hold about 1.6% of the sample, which has about 300,000 clones, around 85% seen once. This clonotype originated in a human donor with COVID-19, enrolled during active disease. The donor label of this sample is uncertain. Source material: peripheral blood. The gene calls are TRBV5-6 and TRBJ1-6; D is perhaps TRBD1 (6 bases). The CDR3 DNA reads TGTGCCAGCAGCTTCGGGGACCCAGGGCGCAGGGGTTCACCCCTCCACTTT. It is translated as CASSFGDPGRRGSPLHF.